The 20 T cell receptor beta chains below were found in one sample sequenced in a study of T cells in Graves' hyperthyroidism and ophthalmopathy. RNA transcripts served as the template for amplifying TCR beta CDR3 regions. Researchers ran a first-round RT-PCR on the TCR CDR3 using the HTBI primer set. One entry per CDR3 protein, called by TCRdb with MiXCR from the multiplex PCR reads. The table records some 700,000 distinct CDR3 sequences, 17% of them present only once. The specimen was blood. Receptors were obtained from a man aged 45-65 years with Graves' hyperthyroidism.

The chain uses TRBV20-1 and TRBJ2-3; 9 positions agree with TRBD2. The V and J ends lost 3 bases and 2 bases, in that order; junction bases with no gene match: 6. Germline CDR1 is DFQATT and CDR2 is SNEGSKA (reference sequence). CDR3 length: 15 amino acids. CDR3: CSASELAGPTDTQYF. CDR3 DNA: TGCAGTGCTAGCGAACTAGCGGGCCCCACAGATACGCAGTATTTT.

This clonotype was found many times. This chain joins TRBV11-2 and TRBJ2-1; 7 bases map to TRBD1. V was clipped by 1 base and J by 4 bases; unmatched bases: 10. Germline V CDR1 and CDR2: SGHAT, FQNNGV. CDR3 length: 17 amino acids. The CDR3 bases are TGTGCCAGCAGCTTAGTGTATACAGGGGCAAGGTACAATGAGCAGTTCTTC. It yields the protein CASSLVYTGARYNEQFF.

This clonotype appeared many times. The chain has TRBV29-1 and TRBJ1-2; D is unresolved. Trimming pared 4 bases from V and 7 bases from J, leaving 10 bases between. The CDR3 totals 11 residues. The germline V gene encodes CDR1 SQVTM and CDR2 ANQGSEA. The CDR3 protein is CSVVEGVGYTF. The CDR3 DNA follows: TGCAGCGTTGTTGAGGGTGTTGGCTACACCTTC.

This clonotype was found many times. V gene TRBV20-1 combines with J gene TRBJ2-7; TRBD1 matches at 12 bases. After removal of 7 bases from V and 8 bases from J, the junction contained 12 bases not matched to a gene. This CDR3 has 14 amino acids. Germline V gene data show CDR1 as DFQATT and CDR2 as SNEGSKA (reference sequence). CDR3 bases: TGCAGTGTTACACCCGGGACAGGGGGCCTGAAGCAGTACTTC. As protein: CSVTPGTGGLKQYF.

Note on this clonotype: This may come from a read error, since a much larger clone is one base off. The chain couples TRBV28 to TRBJ1-6; D unclear. There are 12 residues in the CDR3. In germline, CDR1 is MDHEN, CDR2 SYDVKM. The CDR3 reads CASFISNSPLQF. The CDR3, as DNA: TGTGCCAGCTTCATCAGCAATTCACCCCTCCAATTT.

This chain joins TRBV5-1 and TRBJ2-1; TRBD1 or TRBD2 may be the D gene (5 bases each). Trimming pared 1 base from V and 6 bases from J, leaving 14 bases between. The CDR3 sequence is 15 residues long. The germline V gene encodes CDR1 SGHRS and CDR2 YFSETQ. CDR3 DNA sequence: TGCGCCAGCAGCTTGTACGGGACCGCGGCCAATGAGCAGTTCTTC. Amino acid sequence: CASSLYGTAANEQFF.

This clonotype showed up many times. This CDR3 reads CASSQSGTRGDAKNIQYF. The CDR3 region has the DNA TGTGCCAGCAGTCAAAGCGGCACAAGGGGAGATGCCAAAAACATTCAGTACTTC. The V gene is TRBV2, the J gene TRBJ2-4; D may be TRBD1 or TRBD2 (5 bases each). Trimming left V 5 bases short and J 1 base short, with 21 bases between. The germline gives CDR1 SNHLY, CDR2 FYNNEI. The CDR3 has 18 amino acids.

This clonotype was counted at least ten times. The chain recombines TRBV10-3 with TRBJ2-7, with 8 nucleotides matching TRBD1. The J segment lost 5 bases and the V segment lost 3 bases, leaving 9 bases of the junction unmatched. CDR1 is ENHRY and CDR2 is SYGVKD in the germline V gene. CDR3 length: 15 residues. CDR3 sequence: CAISEARQGYDEQYF. In DNA, the CDR3 is TGTGCCATCAGTGAAGCCCGACAGGGGTATGACGAGCAGTACTTC.

Only a few counts were recorded for this clonotype. V and J are TRBV5-1 and TRBJ1-5; 7 bases are shared with TRBD1. Germline V gene sequence: CDR1 SGHRS, CDR2 YFSETQ. Trimming cost V 4 bases and J 6 bases; bases outside gene matches: 10. The CDR3 runs to 15 residues. The CDR3 DNA reads TGCGCCAGCAGCCAGGAAGGGGGCGAAACTCAGCCCCAGCATTTT. It encodes CASSQEGGETQPQHF. Using reference TRBV5-1 and TRBJ1-5 for the parts outside the CDR3, the full variable domain is KAGVTQTPRYLIKTRGQQVTLSCSPISGHRSVSWYQQTPGQGLQFLFEYFSETQRNKGNFPGRFSGRQFSNSRSEMNVSTLELGDSALYLCASSQEGGETQPQHFGDGTRLSIL.

CDR3: CSAGVQPQHF. The CDR3 bases are TGCAGTGCCGGGGTTCAGCCCCAGCATTTT. This sequence joins TRBV20-1 and TRBJ1-5, with no clear D. V shed 6 bases and J shed 6 bases, with 6 bases lying between them. The CDR3 has 10 residues. The germline gives CDR1 DFQATT, CDR2 SNEGSKA (reference sequence).

The V gene is TRBV6-2 or TRBV6-3, the J gene TRBJ2-7; D might be TRBD2 (5 bases). With 6 bases removed from V and 4 bases from J, the gap between germline ends came to 16 bases. This CDR3 comprises 14 residues. Germline CDR1 and CDR2: MNHEY and SVGEGT. CDR3: CASREDSLWYEQYF. Here the CDR3 DNA reads TGTGCCAGCAGGGAGGACTCCCTCTGGTACGAGCAGTACTTC.

Many counts were recorded for this clonotype. V and J are TRBV6-6 and TRBJ1-6, with D uncertain. The CDR3 length is 16 residues. V lost 0 bases, J lost 4 bases, and 10 bases lay in between. The germline V gene encodes CDR1 MNHNY and CDR2 SVGAGI (reference sequence). The CDR3 region is CASSYSAPQYNSPLHF. The CDR3 DNA reads TGTGCCAGCAGTTACTCGGCCCCGCAGTATAATTCACCCCTCCACTTT.

This clonotype was recorded many times. The chain uses TRBV12-3 or TRBV12-4 and TRBJ2-2; TRBD1 aligns across 8 bases. The ends lost 5 bases at V and 6 bases at J; junction bases unmatched: 8. CDR3 length equals 15 residues. The CDR3 protein is CASSLRQGWSGELFF. CDR3 DNA sequence: TGTGCCAGCAGTCTCCGACAGGGGTGGTCCGGGGAGCTGTTTTTT.

This clonotype was observed many times. This rearrangement joins TRBV6-2 or TRBV6-3 to TRBJ2-1; 10 nucleotides line up with TRBD2. The CDR3 runs 16 residues. The V segment lost 3 bases and the J segment 11 bases; nucleotides outside the gene matches: 13. From germline, CDR1 is MNHEY and CDR2 SVGEGT. CDR3 sequence: CASSYWSGGVDGQQFF. As DNA, the CDR3 is TGTGCCAGCAGTTATTGGAGCGGGGGGGTGGACGGGCAGCAGTTCTTC.

This clonotype was seen repeatedly, ten times or more. The chain carries TRBV12-3 or TRBV12-4 and TRBJ2-7; perhaps D is TRBD1 or TRBD2 (5 bases each). The V end lost 7 bases, the J end lost 7 bases, and 20 bases lay between the germline ends. This CDR3 is 14 amino acids long. The CDR3 DNA follows: TGTGCCAGCACCTTCGGGACGGGGTCGGGAGAGCAGTACTTC. It translates to CASTFGTGSGEQYF.

The rearrangement links TRBV27 to TRBJ1-1, with D possibly TRBD1 on 6 matching bases. This CDR3 spans 19 amino acids. The germline V gene encodes CDR1 MNHEY and CDR2 SMNVEV (reference sequence). V shed 2 bases and J shed 5 bases, with 27 bases lying between them. In nucleotides, the CDR3 is TGTGCCAGCAGTTTACGGTACTATTACAGGGAGGTGGTGGGGACTGAAGCTTTCTTT. Protein: CASSLRYYYREVVGTEAFF.

In its sample, this clonotype was seen many times. J is TRBJ1-1 and V is TRBV9; D unclear. Looked up from germline, CDR1 is SGDLS and CDR2 is YYNGEE. The CDR3 consists of 13 residues. V was clipped by 2 bases and J by 2 bases, with 7 bases between them. DNA of the CDR3: TGTGCCAGCAGCGTTGATGGAAACACTGAAGCTTTCTTT. It codes for CASSVDGNTEAFF. Supplemented by reference TRBV9 and TRBJ1-1, the full variable domain reads DSGVTQTPKHLITATGQRVTLRCSPRSGDLSVYWYQQSLDQGLQFLIQYYNGEERAKGNILERFSAQQFPDLHSELNLSSLELGDSALYFCASSVDGNTEAFFGQGTRLTVV.

This clonotype was observed a handful of times. J is TRBJ2-5 and V is TRBV10-1, with 11 bases that match TRBD1. Germline V CDR1 and CDR2: WNHNN, SYGVQD (reference sequence). V lost 4 bases, J lost 5 bases, and 6 bases stayed unmatched. The CDR3 has 15 amino acids. As DNA, the CDR3 is TGCGCCAGCAGTGCCCCCGGGACAGGGGGGGAGACCCAGTACTTC. Residues: CASSAPGTGGETQYF.

This clonotype has more than one count but fewer than ten. The rearrangement joins TRBV28 to TRBJ1-2, with D maybe TRBD1 (6 bases). Trimming took 7 bases from V and 8 from J, leaving 26 bases between them. Germline V gene data show CDR1 as MDHEN and CDR2 as SYDVKM. The CDR3 consists of 16 residues. The CDR3 reads CASNHRDSRAGQGYTF. CDR3 in DNA: TGTGCCAGCAACCACAGGGACTCTCGGGCAGGGCAAGGCTACACCTTC.

This clonotype was observed a few times. V and J are TRBV29-1 and TRBJ2-1, with 12 nucleotides matching TRBD2. There are 16 residues in the CDR3. After removal of 0 bases from V and 9 bases from J, the junction contained 9 bases not matched to a gene. Per germline, CDR1 SQVTM and CDR2 ANQGSEA. This CDR3 is CSVEDFATSGSGEQFF. The CDR3 bases are TGCAGCGTTGAAGATTTCGCGACTAGCGGGAGTGGTGAGCAGTTCTTC.